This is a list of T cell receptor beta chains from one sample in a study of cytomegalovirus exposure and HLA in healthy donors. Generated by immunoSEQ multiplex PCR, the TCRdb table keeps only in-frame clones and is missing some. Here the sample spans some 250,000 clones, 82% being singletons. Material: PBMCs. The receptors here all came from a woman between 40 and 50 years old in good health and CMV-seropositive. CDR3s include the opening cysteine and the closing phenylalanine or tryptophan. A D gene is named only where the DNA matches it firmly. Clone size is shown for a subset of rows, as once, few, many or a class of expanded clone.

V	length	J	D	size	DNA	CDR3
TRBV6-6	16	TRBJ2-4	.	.	TGTGCCAGCAGGGGACGGGACACCCAGCAAAAAAACATTCAGTACTTC	CASRGRDTQQKNIQYF
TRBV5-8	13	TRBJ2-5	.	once	TGTGCCAGCAGCTTGGCAGGGGTGGAGACCCAGTACTTC	CASSLAGVETQYF
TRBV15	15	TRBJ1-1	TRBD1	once	TGTGCCACCAGCCGGAGACAGGGAGACAACACTGAAGCTTTCTTT	CATSRRQGDNTEAFF
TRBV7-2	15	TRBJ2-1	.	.	TGTGCCAGCAGCCCGGCCACGGGGAGTGACAATGAGCAGTTCTTC	CASSPATGSDNEQFF
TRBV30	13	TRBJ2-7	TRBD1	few	TGTGCCTGGAGTACGTACAGGGGCGGCGAGCAGTACTTC	CAWSTYRGGEQYF
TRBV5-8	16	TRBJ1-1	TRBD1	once	TGTGCCAGCAGACAATTCCGGACAGGGGCAAACACTGAAGCTTTCTTT	CASRQFRTGANTEAFF
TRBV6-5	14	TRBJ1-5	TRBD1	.	TGTGCCAGCACCCGGACAGGCCTTATCCAGCCCCAGCATTTT	CASTRTGLIQPQHF
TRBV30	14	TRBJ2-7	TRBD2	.	TGTGCCTGGAGTGCGGGACTAGCGGGAGGCGAGCAGTACTTC	CAWSAGLAGGEQYF
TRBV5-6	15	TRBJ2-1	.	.	TGTGCCAGCAGCTCGTACCTAATCCCAGGGAATGAGCAGTTCTTC	CASSSYLIPGNEQFF
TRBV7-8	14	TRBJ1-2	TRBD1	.	TGTGCCAGCACCCAAAGACTACAGGGGAGTGGCTACACCTTC	CASTQRLQGSGYTF
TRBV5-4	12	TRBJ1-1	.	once	TGTGCCAGCAGCTACTCAGGGTTGGAAGCTTTCTTT	CASSYSGLEAFF
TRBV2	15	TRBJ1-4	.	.	TGTGCCAGCAGTGACGTCGTGGGGGGGCACAAAAAACTGTTTTTT	CASSDVVGGHKKLFF
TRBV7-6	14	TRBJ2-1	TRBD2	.	TGTGCCAGCAGCTTAGGCGGGGGGAGCAATGAGCAGTTCTTC	CASSLGGGSNEQFF
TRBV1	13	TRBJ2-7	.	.	TGCACCAGCAGCCGTAAGACTTGCTACGAGCAGTACTTC	CTSSRKTCYEQYF
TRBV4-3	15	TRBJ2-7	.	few	TGCGCCAGCAGCCGGGGCGGGGGCGGAAACTACGAGCAGTACTTC	CASSRGGGGNYEQYF
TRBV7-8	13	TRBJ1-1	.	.	TGTGCCAGCAGCCCTAGCACGTTCACTGAAGCTTTCTTT	CASSPSTFTEAFF
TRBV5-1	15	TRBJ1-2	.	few	TGCGCCAGCAGCTTCCCGACAGGTGCTAACTATGGCTACACCTTC	CASSFPTGANYGYTF
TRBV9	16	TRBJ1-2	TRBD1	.	TGTGCCAGCAGCGTAGCATTCAGGACAGGGAGCTATGGCTACACCTTC	CASSVAFRTGSYGYTF
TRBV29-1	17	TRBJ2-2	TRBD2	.	TGCAGCGCCGCAAAGCGGGAGGGCCTAGGGTCGGCCGGGGAACTGTTTTTT	CSAAKREGLGSAGELFF
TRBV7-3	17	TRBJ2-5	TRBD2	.	TGTGCCAGCAGCCCCGGGACTAGCGGGGGGTCACAAGAGACCCAGTACTTC	CASSPGTSGGSQETQYF
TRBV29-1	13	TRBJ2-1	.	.	TGCAGCGCCCGACAGGTCTCCTACAATGAGCAGTTCTTC	CSARQVSYNEQFF
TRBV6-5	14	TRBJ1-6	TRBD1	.	TGTGCCAGCACTCTCGGACAGGGTACCTCACCCCTCCACTTT	CASTLGQGTSPLHF
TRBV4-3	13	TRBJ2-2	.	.	TGCGCCAGCAGCCTAAGCTCGGCCGGGGAGCTGTTTTTT	CASSLSSAGELFF
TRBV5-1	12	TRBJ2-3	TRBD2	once	TGCGCCAGCAGCTCGCTCCGGGAGGCGCAGTATTTT	CASSSLREAQYF
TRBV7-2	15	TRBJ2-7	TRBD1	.	TGTGCCAGCAGCCCACAGGGGGCGTTGAGTGGCGAGCAGTACTTC	CASSPQGALSGEQYF
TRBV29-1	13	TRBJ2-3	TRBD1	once	TGCAGCGTATTACAGGGGTCCACAGATACGCAGTATTTT	CSVLQGSTDTQYF
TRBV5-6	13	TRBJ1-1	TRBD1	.	TGTGCCAGCAGCGTCCGGGACAGGATAGAAGCTTTCTTT	CASSVRDRIEAFF
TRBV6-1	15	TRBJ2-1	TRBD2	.	TGTGCCAGCAGGGGGACTAGCGGGGCCTACAATGAGCAGTTCTTC	CASRGTSGAYNEQFF